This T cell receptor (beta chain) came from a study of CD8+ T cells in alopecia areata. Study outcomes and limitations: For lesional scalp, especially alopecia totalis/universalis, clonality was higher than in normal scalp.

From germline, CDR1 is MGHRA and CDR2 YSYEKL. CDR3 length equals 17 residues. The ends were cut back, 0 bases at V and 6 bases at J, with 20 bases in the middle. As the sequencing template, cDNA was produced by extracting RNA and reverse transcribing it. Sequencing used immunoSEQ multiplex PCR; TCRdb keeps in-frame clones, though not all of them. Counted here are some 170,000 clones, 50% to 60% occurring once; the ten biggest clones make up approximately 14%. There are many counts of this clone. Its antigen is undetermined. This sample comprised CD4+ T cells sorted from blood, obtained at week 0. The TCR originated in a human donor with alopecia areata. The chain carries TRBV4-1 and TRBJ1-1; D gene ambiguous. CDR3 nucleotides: TGCGCCAGCAGCCAAGACGGTCTCTCCACCTGGAGCCCTGAAGCTTTCTTT. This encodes CASSQDGLSTWSPEAFF.